This is a list of T cell receptor beta chains from one sample in a study of cytomegalovirus exposure and HLA in healthy donors. The method was immunoSEQ multiplex PCR; TCRdb's version includes in-frame clones alone and lacks a portion of them. The sample yields fewer than 150,000 clones, 67% seen once. The sample comprised PBMCs. The receptor source for this set is a man younger than 35 in good health and CMV-seropositive. Both conserved end residues are part of each CDR3. The order of the fields is CDR3 DNA, CDR3 protein, D gene, clone size, V gene, J gene. D genes are given only for firm matches. Not every row has a clone size; where given, it reads once, few, many or a size class.

DNA: TGTGCCAGCAGCCAGGGGACAGGGGTGGACCAGTACTTC; CDR3: CASSQGTGVDQYF; D: TRBD1; size: few; V: TRBV7-6; J: TRBJ2-5
DNA: TGTGCCAGCAGCGCCCAGACACTTAATAATTCACCCCTCCACTTT; CDR3: CASSAQTLNNSPLHF; D: NA; size: NA; V: TRBV7-9; J: TRBJ1-6
DNA: TGTGCCAGCAAAAAACAGGGATTGAATAATGAAAAACTGTTTTTT; CDR3: CASKKQGLNNEKLFF; D: NA; size: NA; V: TRBV2; J: TRBJ1-4
DNA: TGTGCCAGCAGCTTAGTCCGGGAGCGAGATCGGCAGTACTTC; CDR3: CASSLVRERDRQYF; D: NA; size: NA; V: TRBV7-9; J: TRBJ2-7
DNA: TGTGCCAGCAGCTTGGGGACTAGCGGGGTCTCCTACGAGCAGTACTTC; CDR3: CASSLGTSGVSYEQYF; D: TRBD2; size: NA; V: TRBV7-9; J: TRBJ2-7
DNA: TGTGCCAGCAGTCTCACAGGGAACAAGAACACTGAAGCTTTCTTT; CDR3: CASSLTGNKNTEAFF; D: NA; size: NA; V: TRBV27; J: TRBJ1-1
DNA: TGTGCCAGTAGTATTACAGGGGGCACTGAAGCTTTCTTT; CDR3: CASSITGGTEAFF; D: TRBD1; size: few; V: TRBV19; J: TRBJ1-1
DNA: TGTGCCCTCCAGGGAGGACAGGGAAATTCACCCCTCCACTTT; CDR3: CALQGGQGNSPLHF; D: TRBD1; size: NA; V: TRBV7-9; J: TRBJ1-6
DNA: TGTGCCAGCAGCTTAACCCCTCGAGGGGAGACCCAGTACTTC; CDR3: CASSLTPRGETQYF; D: NA; size: once; V: TRBV7-6; J: TRBJ2-5
DNA: TGTGCCAGCAGCTTAAGCGTCGGGGGGGAGACCCAGTACTTC; CDR3: CASSLSVGGETQYF; D: TRBD2; size: once; V: TRBV7-3; J: TRBJ2-5
DNA: TGTGCCAGCAGCTTAGCACAGGGGGCGGATAATGAGCAGTTCTTC; CDR3: CASSLAQGADNEQFF; D: TRBD1; size: NA; V: TRBV7-9; J: TRBJ2-1
DNA: TGTGCCAGCAGTGAATTAACGACGGGGGGGGTTTATAATTCACCCCTCCACTTT; CDR3: CASSELTTGGVYNSPLHF; D: NA; size: NA; V: TRBV6-1; J: TRBJ1-6
DNA: TGTGCCAGCAGTGTCCCCACAGGACAGACCTTTGAAGCTTTCTTT; CDR3: CASSVPTGQTFEAFF; D: NA; size: NA; V: TRBV2; J: TRBJ1-1
DNA: TGTGCCGGTACAGGGAGGGTCTTCTTC; CDR3: CAGTGRVFF; D: NA; size: NA; V: TRBV6-1; J: TRBJ2-1
DNA: TGTGCCAGCAGTCCGGCCACGGCGGGTTATTCACCCCTCCACTTT; CDR3: CASSPATAGYSPLHF; D: NA; size: NA; V: TRBV27; J: TRBJ1-6
DNA: TGTGCCAGCAGCGTCTCCCCCGGTGGCACAGATACGCAGTATTTT; CDR3: CASSVSPGGTDTQYF; D: NA; size: NA; V: TRBV9; J: TRBJ2-3
DNA: TGTGCCAGCAGTGAAGGGGGGACAGGTGCCCACGAGCAGTACTTC; CDR3: CASSEGGTGAHEQYF; D: TRBD1; size: NA; V: TRBV6-1; J: TRBJ2-7
DNA: TGCGCCAGCAGCCAAGACCCCTTCGACAATGGCTACACCTTC; CDR3: CASSQDPFDNGYTF; D: NA; size: NA; V: TRBV4-1; J: TRBJ1-2